This TCR beta chain is drawn from a study of blood T cell repertoires in COVID-19. Profiling relied on immunoSEQ multiplex PCR, and the TCRdb table lists in-frame clones only, not all of them. The repertoire holds roughly 410,000 clones, with approximately 89% as singletons. V dropped 3 bases and J dropped 5 bases, with 10 bases sitting between them. The CDR3 spans 13 residues. The germline V gene encodes CDR1 KGHSH and CDR2 LQKENI. The gene calls are TRBV18 and TRBJ2-5; D remains unclear. Specimen: peripheral blood. This clonotype was sampled from a woman aged 60-75 years with COVID-19, enrolled during active disease. The CDR3 region is CASSPVYGETQYF. The CDR3 DNA reads as TGTGCCAGCTCACCCGTTTACGGGGAGACCCAGTACTTC.